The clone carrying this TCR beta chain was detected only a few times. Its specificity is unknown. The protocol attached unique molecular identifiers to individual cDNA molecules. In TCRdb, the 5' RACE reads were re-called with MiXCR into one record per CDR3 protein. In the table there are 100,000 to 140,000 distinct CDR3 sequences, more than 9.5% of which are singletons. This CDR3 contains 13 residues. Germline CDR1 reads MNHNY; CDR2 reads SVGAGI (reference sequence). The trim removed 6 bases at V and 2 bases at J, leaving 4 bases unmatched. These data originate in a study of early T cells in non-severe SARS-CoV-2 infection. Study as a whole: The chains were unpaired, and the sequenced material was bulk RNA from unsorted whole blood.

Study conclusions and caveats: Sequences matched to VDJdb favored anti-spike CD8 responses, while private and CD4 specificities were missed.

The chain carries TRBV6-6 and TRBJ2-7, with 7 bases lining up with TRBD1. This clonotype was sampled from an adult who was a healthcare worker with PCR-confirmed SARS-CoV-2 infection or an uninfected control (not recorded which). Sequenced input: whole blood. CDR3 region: CASSPGTAYEQYF. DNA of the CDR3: TGTGCCAGCAGCCCCGGGACAGCCTACGAGCAGTACTTC.